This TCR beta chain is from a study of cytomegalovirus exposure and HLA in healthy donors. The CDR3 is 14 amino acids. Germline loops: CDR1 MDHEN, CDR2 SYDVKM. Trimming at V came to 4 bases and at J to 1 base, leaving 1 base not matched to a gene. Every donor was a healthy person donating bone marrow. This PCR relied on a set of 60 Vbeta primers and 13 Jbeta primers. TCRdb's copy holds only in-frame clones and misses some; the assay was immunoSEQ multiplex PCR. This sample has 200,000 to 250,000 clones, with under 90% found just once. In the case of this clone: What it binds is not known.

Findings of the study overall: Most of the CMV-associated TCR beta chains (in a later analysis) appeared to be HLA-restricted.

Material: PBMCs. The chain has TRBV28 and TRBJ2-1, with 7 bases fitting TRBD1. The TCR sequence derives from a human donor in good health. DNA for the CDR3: TGTGCCAGCAGTTCGGGACAGTCCTACAATGAGCAGTTCTTC. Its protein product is CASSSGQSYNEQFF.